Shown below are 15 T cell receptor beta chains from a single sample sequenced in a study of shared T cell receptors in the human thymus. Some clones are missing from TCRdb's copy, which holds only in-frame ones; the method was immunoSEQ multiplex PCR. The repertoire holds about 660,000 clones, 85% to 90% seen once, with around 0.0099% in the top ten. The sample was also reused in another study, on human thymus T cells.

The sequenced sample was thymocytes. The receptors shown here come from a boy under two years old with a congenital heart defect.

This clone has just a few counts. This sequence joins TRBV18 and TRBJ1-5, with D tentatively TRBD1 (6 bases). The CDR3 contains 13 residues. The V end lost 6 bases, the J end lost 5 bases, and 11 bases lay between the germline ends. Germline V CDR1 and CDR2: KGHSH, LQKENI. The CDR3 reads CASSCRGYQPQHF. The CDR3 DNA is TGTGCCAGCTCGTGCAGGGGTTATCAGCCCCAGCATTTT. Full variable domain (remainder filled in from reference TRBV18 and TRBJ1-5): NAGVMQNPRHLVRRRGQEARLRCSPMKGHSHVYWYRQLPEEGLKFMVYLQKENIIDESGMPKERFSAEFPKEGPSILRIQQVVRGDSAAYFCASSCRGYQPQHFGDGTRLSIL.

The chain combines TRBV6-4 with TRBJ2-7; D possibly corresponds to TRBD2 (6 bases). Germline-derived CDR1 and CDR2 are MRHNA and SNTAGT. Between the trimmed V and J ends, which lost 2 bases and 0 bases, there was a span of 11 bases. The CDR3 has 15 amino acids. The CDR3 reads CASSDLSGSSYEQYF. CDR3 nucleotides: TGTGCCAGCAGTGACCTTAGCGGTAGCTCCTACGAGCAGTACTTC.

This sequence joins TRBV11-2 and TRBJ1-4, with unresolved D. Trimming shortened V by 4 bases and J by 8 bases, and 17 bases separated the two germline ends. Germline CDR1 SGHAT, CDR2 FQNNGV. This CDR3 has 15 amino acids. CDR3 amino acids: CASSSPTPGKEKLFF. In DNA, the CDR3 is TGTGCCAGCAGCTCCCCAACACCAGGAAAAGAAAAACTGTTTTTT. Together with reference TRBV11-2 and TRBJ1-4, the CDR3 gives the full variable domain: EAGVAQSPRYKIIEKRQSVAFWCNPISGHATLYWYQQILGQGPKLLIQFQNNGVVDDSQLPKDRFSAERLKGVDSTLKIQPAKLEDSAVYLCASSSPTPGKEKLFFGSGTQLSVL.

V usage is TRBV7-8 and J usage is TRBJ2-3; possibly TRBD2 for D (5 bases). With 5 bases removed from V and 0 bases from J, the gap between germline ends came to 12 bases. This CDR3 has 15 residues. Germline values: CDR1 SGHVS, CDR2 FQNEAQ. The CDR3 reads CASSQTGLSTDTQYF. In DNA form, the CDR3 reads TGTGCCAGCAGCCAGACTGGACTCAGCACAGATACGCAGTATTTT.

V is TRBV27 and J is TRBJ2-5; 7 positions match TRBD2. Germline V gene sequence: CDR1 MNHEY, CDR2 SMNVEV (reference sequence). The CDR3 is 15 amino acids. The V and J ends lost 7 bases and 1 base, in that order; junction bases with no gene match: 9. The CDR3 sequence is CASIEAGLTQETQYF. Written as DNA, the CDR3 is TGTGCCAGCATAGAAGCGGGACTTACCCAAGAGACCCAGTACTTC.

The chain's CDR3 is CASSAEGANTGELFF. The CDR3 DNA follows: TGTGCCAGCAGCGCTGAGGGCGCGAACACCGGGGAGCTGTTTTTT. The chain uses TRBV11-3 and TRBJ2-2; a weak D match, TRBD2 (5 bases). This CDR3 is built from 15 residues. CDR1 SGHNT and CDR2 YENEEA come from the germline V gene. V gave up 5 bases and J gave up 0 bases, with 10 bases separating them.

The rearrangement joins TRBV27 to TRBJ2-7; 7 nucleotides agree with TRBD1. The V gene end was trimmed by 5 bases and the J gene end by 3 bases; junction bases not matched to a gene: 16. The germline V gene encodes CDR1 MNHEY and CDR2 SMNVEV (reference sequence). This CDR3 spans 17 amino acids. In DNA form, the CDR3 reads TGTGCCAGCAGTCCCCAGATTACGACAGGGCAGCGCTACGAGCAGTACTTC. Translating gives CASSPQITTGQRYEQYF.

The chain has TRBV28 and TRBJ2-2; no reliable D call. This CDR3 region has 13 residues. V dropped 5 bases and J dropped 4 bases, with 8 bases sitting between them. Looked up from germline, CDR1 is MDHEN and CDR2 is SYDVKM. The CDR3 protein is CASSTPSTGELFF. The CDR3 region has the DNA TGTGCCAGCAGTACACCTAGCACCGGGGAGCTGTTTTTT. Full variable domain (missing parts from reference TRBV28 and TRBJ2-2): DVKVTQSSRYLVKRTGEKVFLECVQDMDHENMFWYRQDPGLGLRLIYFSYDVKMKEKGDIPEGYSVSREKKERFSLILESASTNQTSMYLCASSTPSTGELFFGEGSRLTVL.

The rearrangement uses TRBV2 and TRBJ2-3, with TRBD2 matching 8 bases. V lost 0 bases and J lost 5; bases outside the gene matches: 7. The CDR3 is 16 amino acids. CDR1 is SNHLY, CDR2 FYNNEI, per germline. This CDR3 is CASSEAGSGSGDTQYF. The DNA of the CDR3 is TGTGCCAGCAGTGAAGCTGGGAGCGGGAGTGGAGATACGCAGTATTTT.

This chain uses TRBV6-1 with TRBJ2-3; TRBD2 agrees at 7 bases. V was clipped by 5 bases and J by 0 bases; unmatched bases: 5. The germline CDR1 and CDR2 sequences are MNHNS and SASEGT. CDR3 length: 15 residues. The chain's CDR3 is CASSPPGGSTDTQYF. In DNA, the CDR3 is TGTGCCAGCAGTCCCCCGGGGGGTAGCACAGATACGCAGTATTTT.

The chain uses TRBV10-3 and TRBJ2-1, with TRBD2 identical over 11 bases. Per germline, CDR1 ENHRY and CDR2 SYGVKD. V gave up 8 bases and J gave up 3 bases; unmatched junction bases: 9. CDR3 length equals 16 residues. CDR3 nucleotides: TGTGCCATCCTCCGGGGGACTAGCGGCGACTACAATGAGCAGTTCTTC. Protein: CAILRGTSGDYNEQFF.

The rearrangement joins TRBV2 to TRBJ2-7; TRBD2 matches at 14 bases. The CDR3 consists of 18 residues. CDR1 is SNHLY, CDR2 FYNNEI, per germline. V was pared by 8 bases and J by 3 bases, with 15 bases of the junction left unmatched. Here the CDR3 reads CASGPGLAGVNWLYEQYF. CDR3 bases: TGTGCCAGCGGACCGGGACTAGCGGGAGTTAATTGGCTCTACGAGCAGTACTTC.

The chain links TRBV9 to TRBJ2-3; the D gene is possibly TRBD2 (6 bases). This CDR3 has 15 amino acids. The germline V gene encodes CDR1 SGDLS and CDR2 YYNGEE. V lost 3 bases and J 5 bases, leaving 16 bases between the germline ends. The CDR3 region has the DNA TGTGCCAGCAGCGCCAACCCGGGACTGAGAGATACGCAGTATTTT. Encoded protein: CASSANPGLRDTQYF.

The chain combines TRBV5-6 with TRBJ2-7, with D perhaps TRBD2 (6 bases). The ends were cut back, 5 bases at V and 0 bases at J, with 12 bases in the middle. The CDR3 is 14 amino acids. Germline CDR1 reads SGHDT; CDR2 reads YYEEEE. CDR3 DNA: TGTGCCAGCAGTGGACCCGGGAGCTCCTACGAGCAGTACTTC. Translated: CASSGPGSSYEQYF.

This chain links TRBV7-9 with TRBJ2-7; 7 bases align to TRBD2. The CDR3 covers 14 residues. CDR1 is SEHNR and CDR2 is FQNEAQ in the germline V gene (reference sequence). The V gene end was trimmed by 7 bases and the J gene end by 5 bases; junction bases not matched to a gene: 11. DNA for the CDR3: TGTGCCAGCATGGGGAGGGAAGGTGGTAACGAGCAGTACTTC. Protein: CASMGREGGNEQYF.